The source of this T cell receptor (beta chain) is a study of blood T cells in healthy people across ages. The CDR3 consists of 16 residues. From germline, CDR1 is SGHRS and CDR2 YFSETQ. Losses at the gene ends were 4 bases for V and 6 bases for J; bases not matched to a gene: 9. This clonotype was detected only a few times. What it recognizes is unknown. The use of a sample-barcoded 5' primer and a J-beta primer mix characterized a second PCR of roughly 7 to 11 cycles. Using its own MiXCR run on the 5' RACE reads, TCRdb lists one record per CDR3 protein. In the table there are over 1,500,000 distinct CDR3 sequences, approximately 39% of which are singletons. General study results and limits: Correlation between TCR beta diversity and naive T cell percentage was strong.

The specimen was blood. This TCR derives from a human donor in good health. J is TRBJ2-2 and V is TRBV5-1, with 10 bases matching TRBD2. CDR3 residues: CASSPVAGGSAGELFF. Here the CDR3 DNA reads TGCGCCAGCAGCCCGGTAGCGGGGGGAAGCGCCGGGGAGCTGTTTTTT.